This TCR beta chain is from a study of blood T cells in healthy people across ages. General study points: Older individuals had lower TCR beta diversity per million T cells (the decline was roughly linear). Donors of long life had a larger count of naive CD4+ cells and greater diversity than aged donors.

The CDR3 is made up of 13 amino acids. V lost 5 bases, J lost 6 bases, and 11 bases lay in between. Per germline, CDR1 DFQATT and CDR2 SNEGSKA (reference sequence). For the second PCR, which ran for roughly 6 to 12 cycles, a sample-barcoded 5' primer and a J-beta primer mix were used. TCRdb re-called the 5' RACE reads through MiXCR, storing one row per CDR3 protein. The sample shows hundreds of thousands of distinct CDR3 sequences, 25% to 35% of them seen only once. Ten or more counts support this clonotype. Its target is not known. Donors were healthy Caucasian individuals from Russia aged roughly 6 to 90. Per sample, a minimum of 6 million PBMCs were isolated.

The chain employs TRBV20-1 and TRBJ1-6; no reliable D call. Specimen: blood. The TCR comes from a woman of 80 years or more in good health. The CDR3: CSAQTDTNSPLHF. CDR3 DNA sequence: TGCAGTGCTCAGACCGACACTAATTCACCCCTCCACTTT.